A selection of T cell receptor beta chains follows, all from one sample in a study of metastatic and nonmetastatic thyroid tumors. TCRdb re-called the PCR reads through MiXCR. The sample lists 7,700 or so clones, approximately 30% occurring once. Sequenced material: adjacent normal tissue. Receptor source: a male donor with papillary thyroid cancer or a benign thyroid nodule (not recorded which). Some clones in this sample may be carry-over from other donors' samples. CDR3s include the opening cysteine and the closing phenylalanine or tryptophan. The order of the fields is V gene, clone size, D gene, J gene, CDR3 protein, CDR3 DNA. A D gene is named only where the DNA matches it firmly. Clone size is given for some rows only: seen once, a few or many times, or a class if the clone is expanded.

TRBV6-1	-	-	TRBJ2-1	CASSRALGGGEQFF	TGTGCCAGCAGCCGGGCCCTGGGGGGTGGAGAGCAGTTCTTC
TRBV6-2/TRBV6-3	medium-sized	-	TRBJ1-2	CASGKMTDSNYGYTF	TGTGCCAGCGGAAAGATGACGGACAGCAACTATGGCTACACCTTC
TRBV6-6	few	-	TRBJ1-6	CASSYSTKRKSNSPLHF	TGTGCCAGCAGTTACTCGACCAAGAGGAAAAGTAATTCACCCCTCCACTTT
TRBV12-5	-	-	TRBJ1-1	CASAKDGTNTEAFF	TGTGCTAGTGCCAAGGACGGGACGAACACTGAAGCTTTCTTT
TRBV5-4	many	-	TRBJ2-7	CASSGTFGGSEQYF	TGTGCCAGCAGTGGGACTTTCGGTGGGTCCGAGCAGTACTTC
TRBV20-1	-	-	TRBJ1-2	CSARDIGADGYTF	TGCAGTGCTAGAGATATCGGGGCGGATGGCTACACCTTC
TRBV2	medium-sized	TRBD1	TRBJ1-2	CASHPDRELSYTF	TGTGCCAGCCATCCCGACAGGGAGCTTAGCTACACCTTC
TRBV6-2/TRBV6-3	-	-	TRBJ1-5	CASSMTGMGNQPQHF	TGTGCCAGCAGTATGACGGGGATGGGCAATCAGCCCCAGCATTTT
TRBV5-4	-	-	TRBJ1-1	CASSFGGEGLGTEAFF	TGTGCCAGCAGCTTTGGGGGTGAGGGTTTGGGCACTGAAGCTTTCTTT
TRBV6-2/TRBV6-3	-	-	TRBJ2-7	CASSYRGQSYEQYF	TGTGCCAGCAGTTACAGGGGACAATCCTACGAGCAGTACTTC
TRBV20-1	-	-	TRBJ2-7	CSARDPIGSFEQYF	TGCAGTGCTAGAGATCCTATCGGGAGCTTCGAGCAGTACTTC
TRBV10-3	medium-sized	TRBD2	TRBJ2-7	CAISEIGTSGDYEQYF	TGTGCCATCAGTGAGATAGGGACTAGCGGAGACTACGAGCAGTACTTC
TRBV7-6	-	-	TRBJ2-7	CASSLTVLRGQEPEEQYF	TGTGCCAGCAGCTTAACAGTGCTTAGGGGCCAAGAACCTGAGGAGCAGTACTTC
TRBV11-3	-	-	TRBJ2-3	CASSNRWPDTQYF	TGTGCCAGCAGCAACAGGTGGCCAGATACTCAGTATTTT
TRBV25-1	few	-	TRBJ2-3	CASRDITDTQYF	TGTGCCAGCAGGGACATCACAGATACGCAGTATTTT
TRBV9	medium-sized	-	TRBJ1-5	CASSVGVNNQPQHF	TGTGCCAGCAGCGTAGGGGTTAACAATCAGCCCCAGCATTTT
TRBV27	medium-sized	TRBD1	TRBJ2-7	CASSPGTGSLSYEQYF	TGTGCCAGCAGTCCCGGGACAGGGTCCCTTTCCTACGAGCAGTACTTC
TRBV7-3	-	-	TRBJ2-1	CASSPPGRMYNEQFF	TGTGCCAGCAGCCCCCCGGGACGGATGTACAATGAGCAGTTCTTC
TRBV2	large	-	TRBJ2-7	CASSEGPLSYEQYF	TGTGCCAGCAGCGAGGGTCCCTTGTCTTACGAGCAGTACTTC
TRBV6-5	-	TRBD1	TRBJ2-7	CASSYQIGPGQGQVEQYF	TGTGCCAGCAGTTACCAGATCGGCCCCGGACAGGGTCAGGTGGAGCAGTACTTC
TRBV28	medium-sized	-	TRBJ2-3	CASSPTRLDLGNTQYF	TGTGCCAGCAGTCCGACCAGACTAGATCTCGGGAATACGCAGTATTTT
TRBV19	medium-sized	-	TRBJ2-3	CASSLPDEGDTQYF	TGTGCCAGTAGCCTACCGGACGAGGGGGATACGCAGTATTTT
TRBV28	many	-	TRBJ2-6	CASSRRVAGANVLTF	TGTGCCAGCAGCCGCAGGGTGGCTGGGGCCAACGTCCTGACTTTC
TRBV6-1	medium-sized	TRBD1	TRBJ2-6	CASRAGGSGANVLTF	TGTGCCAGCCGGGCAGGGGGATCTGGGGCCAACGTCCTGACTTTC
TRBV7-3	medium-sized	TRBD1	TRBJ1-1	CASSPQGASNTEAFF	TGTGCCAGCAGCCCCCAGGGGGCTAGTAACACTGAAGCTTTCTTT
TRBV7-2	-	-	TRBJ2-7	CASSHGTLQEKYF	TGTGCCAGCAGCCACGGGACATTACAAGAGAAGTACTTC
TRBV30	-	-	TRBJ2-7	CAWSVATEQYF	TGTGCCTGGAGTGTAGCAACCGAGCAGTACTTC